What follows are 3 T cell receptor beta chains derived from one specimen sequenced in a study of T cell responses to AZD1222 COVID-19 vaccine (dated by TCRdb to the early 2020s). Receptor libraries were prepared by the immunoSEQ multiplex PCR assay. TCRdb retrieved this table from immuneACCESS and kept in-frame rearrangements only. Not all clones are present; in checked studies, unresolved V genes account for under half, and no reason is known for the remainder. The sample table contains 200,000 to 300,000 clones; only one count was recorded for more than 80% of them. The leading ten clones occupy around 0.6% of the sample. The intended sense of this specimen's time point label: baseline before first vaccination. The starting material was peripheral blood, obtained on day 0 of AZD1222 vaccination. These receptors were collected from an adult in good health.

CDR3 in DNA: TGTGCCAGCAGCCGGGGGGTTGGAACGGGTTACTACGAGCAGTACTTC. Its protein is CASSRGVGTGYYEQYF. The chain employs TRBV28 and TRBJ2-7; 7 bases are a match to TRBD2. This CDR3 contains 16 residues. The V and J ends lost 6 bases and 3 bases, in that order; junction bases with no gene match: 14. Germline CDR1 is MDHEN and CDR2 is SYDVKM.

This chain connects TRBV12-3 or TRBV12-4 to TRBJ2-2, with TRBD2 as a possible D gene (5 bases). CDR3 size: 13 residues. V was trimmed by 6 bases and J by 6 bases, leaving 11 bases between them. CDR3 nucleotide sequence: TGTGCCAGCAGGTTGGGGAGTCCCGGGGAGCTGTTTTTT. Amino acid sequence: CASRLGSPGELFF.

V is TRBV6-5 and J is TRBJ1-5; 8 bases match TRBD1. The CDR3 length is 15 residues. Germline loops: CDR1 MNHEY, CDR2 SVGAGI. V lost 6 bases to trimming and J lost 2 bases; unmatched junction nucleotides: 6. The CDR3 spells CASRGQALGNQPQHF. The CDR3 nucleotides are TGTGCCAGCAGGGGACAGGCCTTAGGCAATCAGCCCCAGCATTTT.